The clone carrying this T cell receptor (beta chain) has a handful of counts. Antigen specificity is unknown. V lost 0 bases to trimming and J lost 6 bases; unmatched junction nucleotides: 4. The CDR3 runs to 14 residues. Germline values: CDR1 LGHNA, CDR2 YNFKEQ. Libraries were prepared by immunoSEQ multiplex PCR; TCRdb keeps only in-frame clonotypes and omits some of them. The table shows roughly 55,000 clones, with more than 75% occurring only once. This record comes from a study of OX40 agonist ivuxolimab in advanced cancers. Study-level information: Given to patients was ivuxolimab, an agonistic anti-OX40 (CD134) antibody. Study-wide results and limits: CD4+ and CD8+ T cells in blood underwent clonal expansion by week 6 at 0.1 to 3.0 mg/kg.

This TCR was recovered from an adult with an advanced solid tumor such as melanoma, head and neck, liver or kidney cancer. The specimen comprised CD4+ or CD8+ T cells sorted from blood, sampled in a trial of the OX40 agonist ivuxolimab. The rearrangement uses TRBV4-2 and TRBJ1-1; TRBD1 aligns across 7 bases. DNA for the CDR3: TGTGCCAGCAGCCAAGAGCAGGGGACAGCTGAAGCTTTCTTT. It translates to CASSQEQGTAEAFF.